This TCR beta chain is drawn from a study of blood T cells in healthy people across ages. General observations from the study: Higher naive T cell percentage went strongly together with higher TCR beta diversity. Using unsorted PBMCs precluded a conclusive naive versus antigen-experienced comparison.

This CDR3 comprises 13 residues. The germline V and J ends were trimmed by 6 bases and 3 bases, with 14 bases remaining between them. Per germline, CDR1 DFQATT and CDR2 SNEGSKA (reference sequence). Total RNA extracted from each sample amounted to at least 5 micrograms. A second roughly 6 to 11 cycle PCR used barcoded and J-beta primers. From the 5' RACE reads, TCRdb called clonotypes with MiXCR, one entry per CDR3 protein. The table has around 800,000 distinct CDR3 sequences, 20% to 30% seen once. This clonotype was found many times. Its antigen is unknown. The same data also contributed to another study, on T cells of mothers and their children. From that second work: In the second PCR, M1S primer introduced barcodes and 2-4 random bases.

Input material: blood. The V gene is TRBV20-1, the J gene TRBJ2-5; TRBD2 is a possible D gene (5 bases). This sequence was found in a boy under 18 in good health. The CDR3 DNA sequence: TGCAGTGCGAGACCCGCCGGGAAAGAGACCCAGTACTTC. Protein sequence: CSARPAGKETQYF.